This record covers a single T cell receptor beta chain. Its antigen is not known. This sample was included in a study of T cells after yellow fever vaccination. The authors made TCR cDNA by 5'RACE template switching, adding a universal primer site and UMIs. TCRdb recomputed calls from the 5' RACE reads with MiXCR, one row per CDR3 protein. Among approximately 550,000 distinct CDR3 sequences listed, roughly 21% were seen once. The germline gives CDR1 SQVTM, CDR2 ANQGSEA. This CDR3 has 12 amino acids. The V end lost 1 base, the J end lost 3 bases, and 7 bases lay between the germline ends. Study conclusions and caveats: When the response was secondary, it was weaker but reached its peak faster, day 5 versus 15. Relatively few clonotypes were ones that appeared in both CD4 and CD8 compartments. Repertoires sorted by FACS could include abundant clonotypes that are contaminants from the bulk population.

This specimen was PBMCs, taken 15 days after the yellow fever booster vaccination. This TCR came from a man aged 25-40 years who received the YFV17D yellow fever vaccine. The V gene is TRBV29-1, the J gene TRBJ2-7; D possibly corresponds to TRBD2 (5 bases). The CDR3 nucleotides read TGCAGCGTTGAAGCGAGGGACTACGAGCAGTACTTC. Translated: CSVEARDYEQYF.